This T cell receptor beta chain came from a study of identical twins. General study points: Whereas memory repertoires showed no such difference, abundant cord blood beta clonotypes carried fewer insertions. Weaker excess twin sharing was observed in beta out-of-frame sequences.

In this sample, this clonotype turned up a few times. The antigen remains undetermined. A universal primer binding site was introduced by template switching. The final cDNA contained unique molecular identifiers. TCRdb passed the 5' RACE reads through MiXCR, listing each CDR3 protein once. The repertoire holds 200,000 to 300,000 distinct CDR3 sequences, 7.5% seen once, with 5.4% in the top ten. These data are also associated with another study on yellow fever vaccine responses in identical twins.

This TCR was sampled from a young woman in good health. Sequencing was performed on CD8+ T cells sorted from blood.

The CDR3 spells CASSLGGTREQYF. The CDR3 DNA sequence: TGTGCCAGCAGTTTGGGCGGGACAAGGGAGCAGTACTTC. The gene calls are TRBV28 and TRBJ2-7; D tentatively fits TRBD1 or TRBD2 (6 bases each). Per the germline V gene, CDR1 is MDHEN and CDR2 is SYDVKM. V was trimmed by 3 bases and J by 7 bases, leaving 13 bases between them. There are 13 residues in the CDR3.